Listed below are T cell receptor beta chains from one sample, sequenced in a study of blood T cell repertoires in COVID-19. Libraries were prepared by immunoSEQ multiplex PCR; TCRdb keeps only in-frame clonotypes and omits some of them. The table has approximately 200,000 clones, approximately 84% seen once; the top ten hold 1.9%. The specimen was peripheral blood. Every receptor here comes from a man aged 35 to 55 with active or convalescent COVID-19. The CDR3 runs from the conserved cysteine through the conserved F or W. Fields, in order: D gene, clone size, V gene, J gene, CDR3 DNA, CDR3 protein. D genes are given only for firm matches. The listing skips clone size in some rows; elsewhere it reads once, few, many or a size class.

NA,NA,TRBV10-1,TRBJ1-1,TGCGCCAGCAGTGAGCAGGGGACGAACACTGAAGCTTTCTTT,CASSEQGTNTEAFF
TRBD2,NA,TRBV4-2,TRBJ2-1,TGTGCCAGCAGCCAAGGAGTGGGCCTTAGCGGGGATTACAACAATGAGCAGTTCTTC,CASSQGVGLSGDYNNEQFF
NA,NA,TRBV28,TRBJ2-1,TGTGCCAGCAGTTTAGTCTATTCCACTGAGCAGTTCTTC,CASSLVYSTEQFF
TRBD2,NA,TRBV4-1,TRBJ2-3,TGCGCCAGCAGCCACGACCGCGGGAGGGCAGATACGCAGTATTTT,CASSHDRGRADTQYF
TRBD1,once,TRBV19,TRBJ2-3,TGTGCCAGTAGTATAGGGGGGACAGGGGTGTCTGGTACGCAGTATTTT,CASSIGGTGVSGTQYF
NA,NA,TRBV2,TRBJ1-1,TGTGCCAGCAGGCCGGGGTGGAACACTGAAGCTTTCTTT,CASRPGWNTEAFF
NA,NA,TRBV28,TRBJ1-5,TGTGCCAGCGACGCTGGACAGCTTAGCAATCAGCCCCAGCATTTT,CASDAGQLSNQPQHF
NA,NA,TRBV6-6,TRBJ2-4,TGTGCCAGCAGGGCGGGCAGCACCAAAAACATTCAGTACTTC,CASRAGSTKNIQYF
TRBD1,NA,TRBV13,TRBJ1-1,TGTGCCAGCAGCTTAGGGACAGGGCGGACTGAAGCTTTCTTT,CASSLGTGRTEAFF
NA,NA,TRBV5-1,TRBJ2-5,TGCGCCAGCGGACTCCAAGGGACATCTGAAGAGACCCAGTACTTC,CASGLQGTSEETQYF
NA,once,TRBV12-3/TRBV12-4,TRBJ1-5,TGTGCCAGCAGTTTAATAGAGAGGCAGCCCCAGCATTTT,CASSLIERQPQHF
TRBD2,NA,TRBV18,TRBJ2-1,TGTGCCAGCTCTCAAAGCGGGGGGGCCCGAAATGAGCAGTTCTTC,CASSQSGGARNEQFF
NA,NA,TRBV5-1,TRBJ1-3,TGCGCCAGCACGCCAGGCGCCTCTGGAAACACCATATATTTT,CASTPGASGNTIYF